This T cell receptor (beta chain) was documented in a study of blood T cells in healthy people across ages. Sample-barcoded 5' priming and a J-beta primer mix drove a second PCR of roughly 6 to 12 cycles. TCRdb re-called the 5' RACE reads through MiXCR, storing one row per CDR3 protein. Altogether about 1.7 million distinct CDR3 sequences are present, 28% being singletons, with the ten largest covering over 7%. V was cut by 4 bases and J by 1 base, with 10 bases left in between. The CDR3 has 14 residues. CDR1 is SGHTA and CDR2 is FQGTGA in the germline V gene. Each donor's blood draw was 8.5 to 10 milliliters of peripheral blood. Per sample, no less than 5.5 micrograms of total RNA were extracted.

The source material was blood. V usage is TRBV7-3 and J usage is TRBJ1-2, with D unclear. The clonotype was recovered from a woman in her 30s in good health. The DNA for the CDR3 is TGTGCCAGCAGCTCGGACGCCGGTAACTATGGCTACACCTTC. Its protein is CASSSDAGNYGYTF.